Reported below is one T cell receptor (beta chain). Antigen: not known. A mixed TRB-A/B primer pool amplified rearranged TRB by multiplex touch-down PCR. TCRdb itself ran the multiplex PCR reads through MiXCR, one entry per CDR3 protein. The sample lists 4,500 to 6,000 distinct CDR3 sequences, 38% occurring once. The data originate from a study of T cell repertoires in aging, cancer and after chemotherapy. In the study overall: Pre- and post-chemotherapy samples were paired from chronic lymphocytic leukemia patients treated with fludarabine- or bendamustine-based regimens. Regarding the study as a whole: Lymphoid organ infiltration in hematological cancer patients may impair thymic emigration or peripheral T cell expansion. Compared with age-matched healthy donors, untreated hematological or solid cancer patients showed higher blood TCR clonality.

Peripheral blood genomic DNA, not sorted cells or RNA, was the template. The CDR3 contains 15 residues. The germline V and J ends were trimmed by 5 bases and 1 base, with 14 bases remaining between them. The chain is built from TRBV12-3 or TRBV12-4 and TRBJ1-1; TRBD1 is a possible D gene (6 bases). Sequencing was done on a sample of blood. This sequence was found in a human donor with a blood cancer. The CDR3 nucleotides are TGTGCCAGCAGTATTTCGACAGGCCGGAACACTGAAGCTTTCTTT. This encodes CASSISTGRNTEAFF.